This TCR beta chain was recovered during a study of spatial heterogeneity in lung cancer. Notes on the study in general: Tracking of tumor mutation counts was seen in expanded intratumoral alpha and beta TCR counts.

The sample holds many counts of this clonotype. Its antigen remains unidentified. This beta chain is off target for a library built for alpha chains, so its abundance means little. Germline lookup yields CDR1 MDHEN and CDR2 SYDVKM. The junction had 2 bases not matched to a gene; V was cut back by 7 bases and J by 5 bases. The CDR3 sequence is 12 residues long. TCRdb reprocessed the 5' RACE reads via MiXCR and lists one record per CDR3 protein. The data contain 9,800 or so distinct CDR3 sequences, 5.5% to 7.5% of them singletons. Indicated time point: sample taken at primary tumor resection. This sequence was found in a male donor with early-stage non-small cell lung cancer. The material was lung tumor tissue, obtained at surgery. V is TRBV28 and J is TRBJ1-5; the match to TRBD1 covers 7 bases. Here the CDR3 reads CASMQGDQPQHF. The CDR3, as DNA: TGTGCCAGCATGCAGGGGGATCAGCCCCAGCATTTT.